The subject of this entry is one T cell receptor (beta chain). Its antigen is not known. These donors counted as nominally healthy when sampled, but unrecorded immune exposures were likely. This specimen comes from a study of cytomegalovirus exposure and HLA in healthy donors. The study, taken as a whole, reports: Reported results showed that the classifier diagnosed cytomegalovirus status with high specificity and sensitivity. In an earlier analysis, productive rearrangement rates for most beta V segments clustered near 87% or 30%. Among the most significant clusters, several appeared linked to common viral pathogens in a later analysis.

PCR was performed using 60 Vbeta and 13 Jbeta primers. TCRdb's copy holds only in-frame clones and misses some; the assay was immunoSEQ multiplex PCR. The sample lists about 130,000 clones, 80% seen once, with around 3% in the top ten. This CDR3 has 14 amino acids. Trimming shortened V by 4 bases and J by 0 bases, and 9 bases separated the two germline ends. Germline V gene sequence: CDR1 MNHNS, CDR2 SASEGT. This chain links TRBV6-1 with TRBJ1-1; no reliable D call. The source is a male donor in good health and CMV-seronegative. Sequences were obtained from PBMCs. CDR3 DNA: TGTGCCAGCAGTGTGAGCCGGTTGAACACTGAAGCTTTCTTT. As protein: CASSVSRLNTEAFF.